Listed below are T cell receptor beta chains from one sample, sequenced in a study of blood T cell repertoires in COVID-19. Profiled with immunoSEQ multiplex PCR; TCRdb holds only in-frame clones, not every one. The data show 150,000 to 200,000 clones, roughly 77% seen once. Sequences were obtained from peripheral blood. The receptors were sampled from an elderly woman with COVID-19, enrolled during active disease. Each CDR3 is given with its conserved first and last residue. The order of the fields is J gene, V gene, D gene, CDR3 length, clone size, CDR3 DNA, CDR3 protein. The D gene is left open where the match is weak. The size entry is marked missing in some rows and otherwise reads once, few, many or a size class.

TRBJ1-3,TRBV2,NA,12,few,TGTGCCAGCAACCAGGGGAAACACACCATATATTTT,CASNQGKHTIYF
TRBJ2-5,TRBV5-1,NA,16,NA,TGCGCCAGCAGCCTTTCCGGGACATGGGTGCAAGAGACCCAGTACTTC,CASSLSGTWVQETQYF
TRBJ2-5,TRBV9,TRBD2,19,NA,TGTGCCAGCAGCCTCACTCCCGGGACTAGCGGGGGGTGGCAAGAGACCCAGTACTTC,CASSLTPGTSGGWQETQYF
TRBJ2-7,TRBV5-1,NA,20,once,TGCGCCAGCAGCTCTGGACAAATTGGATCCCTTATGGAATCCTCCTACGAGCAGTACTTC,CASSSGQIGSLMESSYEQYF
TRBJ1-5,TRBV3-1/TRBV3-2,NA,15,NA,TGTGCCAGCAGCCAGGGGGAGGGGAGCAGGCAGCCCCAGCATTTT,CASSQGEGSRQPQHF
TRBJ1-2,TRBV28,TRBD1,13,once,TGTGCCACCCGGACAGGGGCCTACTATGGCTACACCTTC,CATRTGAYYGYTF
TRBJ2-5,TRBV7-2,NA,16,NA,TGTGCCAGCAGCCTCCCGCGGCAGCTGGTCGGAGAGACCCAGTACTTC,CASSLPRQLVGETQYF
TRBJ1-2,TRBV12-5,NA,13,NA,TGTGCTAGTGGTTTGCAGGGAAACTATGGCTACACCTTC,CASGLQGNYGYTF
TRBJ2-7,TRBV2,TRBD2,16,NA,TGTGCCAGCAGTGGACTAGCGGGAGGGTTCCCCTACGAGCAGTACTTC,CASSGLAGGFPYEQYF
TRBJ2-1,TRBV5-4,NA,12,NA,TGTGCCAGCAGCTTGGCTAGCAATGAGCAGTTCTTC,CASSLASNEQFF
TRBJ2-1,TRBV15,NA,19,NA,TGTGCCACCAGCAGAGCTGGGCACCGGGCTAGCCCAGTGGGAGCTGAGCAGTTCTTC,CATSRAGHRASPVGAEQFF
TRBJ2-3,TRBV25-1,TRBD1,16,many,TGTGCCAGCAGCGCGCTGGACAGGCCCCTATCGGATACGCAGTATTTT,CASSALDRPLSDTQYF
TRBJ2-7,TRBV5-1,TRBD2,14,NA,TGCGCCAGCAGCTGGGGACTAGTCGGGTACGAGCAGTACTTC,CASSWGLVGYEQYF